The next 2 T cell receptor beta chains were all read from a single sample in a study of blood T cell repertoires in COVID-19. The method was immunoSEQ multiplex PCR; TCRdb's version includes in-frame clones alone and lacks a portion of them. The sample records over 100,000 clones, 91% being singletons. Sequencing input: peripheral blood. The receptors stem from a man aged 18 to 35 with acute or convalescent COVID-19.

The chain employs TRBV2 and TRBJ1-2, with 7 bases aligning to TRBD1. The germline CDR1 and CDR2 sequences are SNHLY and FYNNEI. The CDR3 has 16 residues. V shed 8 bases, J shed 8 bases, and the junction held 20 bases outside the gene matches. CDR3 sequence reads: CASGTPGGTEVFGYTF. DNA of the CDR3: TGTGCCAGCGGAACCCCGGGCGGGACAGAAGTTTTCGGCTACACCTTC.

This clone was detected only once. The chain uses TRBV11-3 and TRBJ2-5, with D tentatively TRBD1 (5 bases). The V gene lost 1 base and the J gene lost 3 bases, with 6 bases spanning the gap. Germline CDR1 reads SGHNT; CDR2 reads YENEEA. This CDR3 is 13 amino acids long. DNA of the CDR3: TGTGCCAGCAGCTTAGTACAGGAAGAGACCCAGTACTTC. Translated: CASSLVQEETQYF.